Each of the 29 T cell receptor beta chains below was sequenced from the same sample in a study of blood T cell repertoires in COVID-19. Clones were sequenced by immunoSEQ multiplex PCR, and TCRdb holds only the in-frame ones, with some missing. Of roughly 30,000 clones in the sample, roughly 70% were seen once. Sequencing used peripheral blood. The origin of the receptors is a boy younger than 10 with active or convalescent COVID-19.

The chain employs TRBV30 and TRBJ1-6; D might be TRBD1 (5 bases). V lost 2 bases to trimming and J lost 7 bases, with 12 bases between them. The CDR3 is 14 amino acids. The germline V gene encodes CDR1 GTSNPN and CDR2 SVGIG (reference sequence). The CDR3 is CAWSITGSNSPLHF. DNA for the CDR3: TGTGCCTGGAGTATAACAGGCTCAAATTCACCCCTCCACTTT.

V and J are TRBV3-1 (or the pseudogene TRBV3-2) and TRBJ1-5, with D possibly matching TRBD1 (5 bases). This CDR3 has 13 residues. Trimming removed 0 bases at V and 6 bases at J, with 6 bases between. Germline assignment: CDR1 LGHDT and CDR2 YNNKEL (reference sequence). CDR3 protein: CASSQERGQPQHF. The CDR3, as DNA: TGTGCCAGCAGCCAAGAAAGGGGTCAGCCCCAGCATTTT.

This chain connects TRBV4-3 to TRBJ1-1; D possibly corresponds to TRBD1 (6 bases). The CDR3 spans 16 residues. Per the germline V gene, CDR1 is LGHNA and CDR2 is YSLEER. V was clipped by 1 base and J by 0 bases, with 12 bases between them. CDR3 nucleotide sequence: TGCGCCAGCAGCCAAGTTGCAGGGGCGATGAACACTGAAGCTTTCTTT. This codes for CASSQVAGAMNTEAFF.

This sequence joins TRBV28 and TRBJ1-2; D gene unclear. Trimming took 2 bases from V and 6 from J, leaving 10 bases between them. CDR3 size: 13 residues. CDR1 MDHEN and CDR2 SYDVKM come from the germline V gene. The CDR3 loop reads CASSLETPNGYTF. In DNA, the CDR3 is TGTGCCAGCAGTTTAGAGACTCCTAATGGCTACACCTTC.

The chain uses TRBV5-1 and TRBJ2-1, with a possible D match to TRBD2 (6 bases). Germline V lookup: CDR1 SGHRS, CDR2 YFSETQ. The CDR3 loop spans 14 amino acids. V lost 2 bases, J lost 5 bases, and 11 bases lay in between. CDR3 nucleotides: TGCGCCAGCAGCTTCCAGACTAGAAACAATGAGCAGTTCTTC. Protein sequence: CASSFQTRNNEQFF.

The genes are TRBV2 and TRBJ2-4; the match to TRBD2 covers 10 bases. V gave up 6 bases and J gave up 7 bases; unmatched junction bases: 9. The CDR3 length is 15 residues. From germline, CDR1 is SNHLY and CDR2 FYNNEI. DNA for the CDR3: TGTGCCAGCAGCCGAGGAGCGGGGGGGTGGAACATTCAGTACTTC. It encodes CASSRGAGGWNIQYF. The full variable domain, its missing parts supplied by reference TRBV2 and TRBJ2-4, is EPEVTQTPSHQVTQMGQEVILRCVPISNHLYFYWYRQILGQKVEFLVSFYNNEISEKSEIFDDQFSVERPDGSNFTLKIRSTKLEDSAMYFCASSRGAGGWNIQYFGAGTRLSVL.

Sample share makes this clone medium-sized. This chain joins TRBV9 and TRBJ2-1; 9 bases are shared with TRBD2. Germline CDR1 SGDLS, CDR2 YYNGEE. The CDR3 is made up of 14 amino acids. V lost 2 bases to trimming and J lost 9 bases; unmatched junction nucleotides: 6. The CDR3 is CASSVSGSLSEQFF. In DNA, the CDR3 is TGTGCCAGCAGCGTTAGCGGGAGTTTATCTGAGCAGTTCTTC.

The chain carries TRBV19 and TRBJ1-2; TRBD1 might be the D (5 bases). Trimming took off 3 bases at V and 7 bases at J, with 15 bases between the two ends. From germline, CDR1 is LNHDA and CDR2 SQIVND (reference sequence). The CDR3 has 14 amino acids. The CDR3 nucleotides read TGTGCCAGTAGTATTTGGGGGAGGCGCTCTGGCTACACCTTC. This translates into CASSIWGRRSGYTF.

The chain carries TRBV11-2 and TRBJ2-1; D uncertain. Germline values: CDR1 SGHAT, CDR2 FQNNGV. V was trimmed by 4 bases and J by 8 bases, leaving 12 bases between them. The length of the CDR3 is 13 residues. The CDR3 loop is CASSSQGVDEQFF. The CDR3 region has the DNA TGTGCCAGCAGCTCACAAGGAGTCGATGAGCAGTTCTTC. Full variable domain (remainder filled in from reference TRBV11-2 and TRBJ2-1): EAGVAQSPRYKIIEKRQSVAFWCNPISGHATLYWYQQILGQGPKLLIQFQNNGVVDDSQLPKDRFSAERLKGVDSTLKIQPAKLEDSAVYLCASSSQGVDEQFFGPGTRLTVL.

The V gene is TRBV12-5, the J gene TRBJ1-1; no reliable D call. Trimming removed 5 bases at V and 1 base at J, with 5 bases between. Germline assignment: CDR1 LGHNT and CDR2 FRNRAP. This CDR3 is built from 12 residues. The CDR3 sequence: CASGPGNTEAFF. The CDR3 DNA reads TGTGCTAGTGGTCCGGGGAACACTGAAGCTTTCTTT.

J is TRBJ1-3 and V is TRBV6-4; TRBD1 matches at 7 bases. The CDR3 is 17 amino acids. Germline-derived CDR1 and CDR2 are MRHNA and SNTAGT. V dropped 8 bases and J dropped 1; count of bases not matched to a gene: 14. The CDR3, as DNA: TGTGCCAGCTGCACCCCTTTTCACAGGGGTTCTGGAAACACCATATATTTT. Protein: CASCTPFHRGSGNTIYF.

The chain is built from TRBV2 and TRBJ1-1; TRBD1 is a possible D gene (6 bases). Germline V gene sequence: CDR1 SNHLY, CDR2 FYNNEI. This CDR3 has 15 amino acids. Between the trimmed V and J ends, which lost 9 bases and 11 bases, there was a span of 28 bases. CDR3 amino acids: CASPDSEVLNILAFF. The DNA for the CDR3 is TGTGCCAGTCCGGACAGTGAGGTCCTGAATATATTGGCTTTCTTT.

The genes are TRBV11-2 and TRBJ2-1; D is perhaps TRBD2 (5 bases). Germline lookup yields CDR1 SGHAT and CDR2 FQNNGV. V dropped 5 bases and J dropped 6 bases, with 14 bases sitting between them. This CDR3 is built from 14 residues. CDR3 nucleotide sequence: TGTGCCAGCAGCCAAATACGGGGTTCCAATGAGCAGTTCTTC. Translated, it gives CASSQIRGSNEQFF.

CDR3 nucleotide sequence: TGTGCCAGCTCTCTCGGACTAGCGGGAGTCGGGGCCAACGTCCTGACTTTC. Protein product: CASSLGLAGVGANVLTF. The chain carries TRBV18 and TRBJ2-6; 13 nucleotides agree with TRBD2. V lost 6 bases to trimming and J lost 4 bases; unmatched junction nucleotides: 6. Germline CDR1 and CDR2: KGHSH and LQKENI. This CDR3 has 17 residues.

V and J are TRBV4-1 and TRBJ1-2; TRBD1 might be the D (6 bases). The CDR3 consists of 14 residues. V lost 6 bases to trimming and J lost 4 bases, with 15 bases between them. CDR1 is MGHRA and CDR2 is YSYEKL in the germline V gene. CDR3 coding DNA: TGCGCCAGCAGTCTAAGCGGACAGACCTATGGCTACACCTTC. It codes for CASSLSGQTYGYTF.

The table lists this clone with a few counts. This rearrangement joins TRBV7-9 to TRBJ1-3; a weak D match, TRBD1 (5 bases). The CDR3 extends over 16 amino acids. The germline V gene has CDR1 SEHNR and CDR2 FQNEAQ (reference sequence). The ends were cut back, 6 bases at V and 2 bases at J, with 17 bases in the middle. The CDR3 nucleotides read TGTGCCAGCAGTTATATAAGGGGTGGAGCTGGAAACACCATATATTTT. It codes for CASSYIRGGAGNTIYF.

The genes are TRBV19 and TRBJ2-3; 8 bases align to TRBD2. This CDR3 region has 15 residues. Germline CDR1 is LNHDA and CDR2 is SQIVND (reference sequence). Trimming removed 5 bases from V and 2 bases from J; junction bases left unmatched: 6. The CDR3 sequence: CASSLAGGDTDTQYF. In DNA, the CDR3 is TGTGCCAGTAGTCTCGCGGGGGGCGACACAGATACGCAGTATTTT.

The chain employs TRBV2 and TRBJ1-6, with 7 bases lining up with TRBD1. There are 14 residues in the CDR3. Germline V lookup: CDR1 SNHLY, CDR2 FYNNEI. The V gene end was trimmed by 4 bases and the J gene end by 10 bases; junction bases not matched to a gene: 7. CDR3 DNA sequence: TGTGCCAGCAGTGGACAGGGTTTTAGATCACCCCTCCACTTT. Its protein is CASSGQGFRSPLHF.

The rearrangement uses TRBV11-2 and TRBJ2-1, with 8 bases aligning to TRBD2. Germline lookup yields CDR1 SGHAT and CDR2 FQNNGV. The CDR3 is 16 residues long. Trimming cost V 5 bases and J 4 bases; bases outside gene matches: 10. For the CDR3, the DNA is TGTGCCAGCAGCCTCCTTGGCGGGAGGACTTACAATGAGCAGTTCTTC. This gives the protein CASSLLGGRTYNEQFF.

The genes are TRBV19 and TRBJ2-1; TRBD2 is a possible D gene (6 bases). The CDR3 consists of 12 residues. Germline loops: CDR1 LNHDA, CDR2 SQIVND (reference sequence). Trimming removed 6 bases from V and 14 bases from J, with 17 bases in between. CDR3 region: CASRSGLQNEFF. Written as DNA, the CDR3 is TGTGCCAGTAGGTCGGGACTCCAGAATGAGTTCTTC.

The rearrangement links TRBV5-1 to TRBJ2-1, with 8 bases that match TRBD1. Germline V gives CDR1 SGHRS, CDR2 YFSETQ. CDR3 length equals 16 residues. V dropped 3 bases and J dropped 7; count of bases not matched to a gene: 12. The CDR3 DNA reads as TGCGCCAGCAGCTGGGACAGGAGGGGAATCACGAATGAGCAGTTCTTC. Residues: CASSWDRRGITNEQFF.

This clone occurred many times. The rearrangement uses TRBV12-5 and TRBJ1-2, with 11 bases matching TRBD1. The V gene end was trimmed by 5 bases and the J gene end by 5 bases; junction bases not matched to a gene: 7. Germline-derived CDR1 and CDR2 are LGHNT and FRNRAP. The CDR3 length is 15 residues. The CDR3 loop reads CASGPWTGGAYGYTF. CDR3 in DNA: TGTGCTAGTGGTCCCTGGACAGGGGGCGCTTATGGCTACACCTTC. Combining the CDR3 with reference TRBV12-5 and TRBJ1-2 gives the whole variable domain DARVTQTPRHKVTEMGQEVTMRCQPILGHNTVFWYRQTMMQGLELLAYFRNRAPLDDSGMPKDRFSAEMPDATLATLKIQPSEPRDSAVYFCASGPWTGGAYGYTFGSGTRLTVV.

V usage is TRBV21-1 and J usage is TRBJ1-6. TRBV21-1 is given as a pseudogene. The CDR3 contains 11 residues. As DNA, the CDR3 is TGTGCCATCCGGTTGTATTCACCCCTCCACTTT. This codes for CAIRLYSPLHF.

The V and J genes are TRBV28 and TRBJ2-6; maybe TRBD1 (6 bases). Germline values: CDR1 MDHEN, CDR2 SYDVKM. Trimming took 7 bases from V and 4 from J, leaving 14 bases between them. The CDR3 is 15 amino acids. CDR3 loop: CASKPPDRGANVLTF. The CDR3 region has the DNA TGTGCCAGCAAACCACCCGACAGGGGGGCCAACGTCCTGACTTTC.

Only a few counts were recorded for this clone. The J gene is TRBJ1-1, the V gene TRBV28, with D perhaps matching TRBD1 (5 bases). The germline V gene has CDR1 MDHEN and CDR2 SYDVKM. The CDR3 is 15 amino acids. Deletions cut 4 bases from V and 7 bases from J, with 19 bases between. The CDR3 spells CASSSPQGSLFEAFF. The CDR3 DNA reads as TGTGCCAGCAGTTCCCCCCAGGGCAGCTTATTTGAAGCTTTCTTT.

This clone came up a few times. The chain couples TRBV5-6 to TRBJ2-3, with 8 bases fitting TRBD1. The germline V gene encodes CDR1 SGHDT and CDR2 YYEEEE. V was pared by 3 bases and J by 3 bases, with 6 bases of the junction left unmatched. The CDR3 has 15 residues. Here the CDR3 reads CASSYLGQETDTQYF. The CDR3 DNA reads TGTGCCAGCAGCTACCTGGGACAGGAGACAGATACGCAGTATTTT. Filled out from reference TRBV5-6 and TRBJ2-3, the complete variable domain reads DAGVTQSPTHLIKTRGQQVTLRCSPKSGHDTVSWYQQALGQGPQFIFQYYEEEERQRGNFPDRFSGHQFPNYSSELNVNALLLGDSALYLCASSYLGQETDTQYFGPGTRLTVL.

This clone showed up many times. The chain combines TRBV28 with TRBJ2-2, with TRBD2 matching over 7 bases. Germline-derived CDR1 and CDR2 are MDHEN and SYDVKM. V was pared by 8 bases and J by 6 bases, with 18 bases of the junction left unmatched. This CDR3 has 17 amino acids. The CDR3 region is CASVGSYGGGKAGELFF. In nucleotides, the CDR3 is TGTGCCAGCGTGGGGTCGTACGGGGGAGGGAAGGCCGGGGAGCTGTTTTTT.

V usage is TRBV27 and J usage is TRBJ1-6, with 9 bases lining up with TRBD1. The V and J ends lost 4 bases and 8 bases, in that order; junction bases with no gene match: 6. The CDR3 is 15 amino acids. Germline-derived CDR1 and CDR2 are MNHEY and SMNVEV (reference sequence). The DNA for the CDR3 is TGTGCCAGCAGTTCACAGGGGGCATCGGATTCACCCCTCCACTTT. It encodes CASSSQGASDSPLHF.

This chain uses TRBV11-3 with TRBJ2-7, with 8 nucleotides matching TRBD1. This CDR3 contains 15 residues. Germline-derived CDR1 and CDR2 are SGHNT and YENEEA. The V and J ends lost 5 bases and 0 bases, in that order; junction bases with no gene match: 6. CDR3 in DNA: TGTGCCAGCAGCCTCGACAGGGGCGGCTCCTACGAGCAGTACTTC. It translates to CASSLDRGGSYEQYF.